The 23 T cell receptor beta chains below all came from one sample that was sequenced in a study of tumor-infiltrating lymphocytes in oesophageal squamous cell carcinoma. MiXCR, applied by TCRdb to the PCR reads, yields one record per CDR3 protein. The top ten clones hold 32% of a sample with more than 10,000 distinct CDR3 sequences, about three fifths of them seen once. Sequences were obtained from esophageal tumor tissue. The receptors come from a female donor with esophageal squamous cell carcinoma.

This clonotype was found a few times. This chain uses TRBV11-3 with TRBJ2-1, with D unclear. The CDR3 loop spans 14 amino acids. Germline CDR1 reads SGHNT; CDR2 reads YENEEA. With 5 bases removed from V and 7 bases from J, the gap between germline ends came to 15 bases. Written as DNA, the CDR3 is TGTGCCAGCAGCCCATCAGCCGTGGTAAATGAGCAGTTCTTC. Encoded protein: CASSPSAVVNEQFF.

The genes are TRBV7-4 and TRBJ2-3; D gene uncertain. Trimming removed 3 bases from V and 6 bases from J, with 10 bases in between. There are 13 residues in the CDR3. Germline V CDR1 and CDR2: SGHVT, SQSDAQ. CDR3 loop: CASSFYGPDTQYF. In DNA, the CDR3 is TGTGCCAGCAGCTTTTATGGCCCCGATACGCAGTATTTT.

Concerning this clonotype: The CDR3 does not end in the conserved phenylalanine or tryptophan, so this is likely a read error. The limits of the CDR3 on the DNA are not certain, so only TCRdb's listed CDR3 is given. This chain uses TRBV19 with TRBJ2-5; the table names TRBD1, a call not compared with the DNA. The V gene's germline CDR1 is LNHDA and CDR2 SQIVND (reference sequence). The CDR3 is 8 residues long, ends included. This CDR3 reads CASSIGAG.

V gene TRBV7-6 combines with J gene TRBJ2-3; the D is unclear. TRBJ2-7 explains the end of the DNA better; the J call may be wrong. The germline V gene encodes CDR1 SGHVS and CDR2 FNYEAQ. The CDR3 has 13 amino acids. CDR3 in DNA: TGTGCCAGCAGCTTAGGGTTCTCTAATGAGCAGTACTTC. Translated, it gives CASSLGFSNEQYF.

Note on this clonotype: Because it lacks the conserved phenylalanine or tryptophan at the end, this CDR3 is likely a read error. The DNA is omitted, as the CDR3 cannot be located on it reliably, and the CDR3 follows TCRdb's listing. The chain has TRBV12-3 or TRBV12-4 and TRBJ2-1; the table's TRBD1 call for D was not verified on the DNA. The CDR3 sequence runs 18 residues, both termini included. CDR3 sequence: CASSWDRAGIQETQYFGN.

A word on this clonotype: Here the CDR3 omits its conserved ending phenylalanine or tryptophan, so a read error is the likely source. No DNA is shown, since the ends of the CDR3 on it are uncertain; the CDR3 is the one TCRdb lists. V usage is TRBV7-2 and J usage is TRBJ2-3; the table names TRBD1, a call not compared with the DNA. The germline V gene has CDR1 SGHTA and CDR2 FQGNSA. The CDR3 has 14 residues if both end residues are counted. CDR3 loop: CASSCPDRPPSSTS.

For this clonotype: A much larger clone lies one base from this, so it may be a read error. The chain has TRBV7-6 and TRBJ2-7; tentative D call: TRBD2 (5 bases). Germline V lookup: CDR1 SGHVS, CDR2 FNYEAQ. Trimming took off 2 bases at V and 7 bases at J, with 21 bases between the two ends. The CDR3 is 16 residues long. The CDR3: CASSLIGVSSYNEQYF. For the CDR3, the DNA is TGTGCCAGCAGCTTAATCGGGGTGAGCTCCTACAATGAGCAGTACTTC.

This clonotype was observed a few times. CDR3 loop: CASSLAWRLAGQETQYF. DNA for the CDR3: TGTGCCAGCAGCTTAGCGTGGAGACTAGCGGGTCAAGAGACCCAGTACTTC. This chain uses TRBV7-2 with TRBJ2-5, with 10 bases identical to TRBD2. With 0 bases clipped from V and 2 bases from J, the junction kept 6 bases outside the gene matches. There are 17 residues in the CDR3. Germline V gene lookup returns CDR1 SGHTA and CDR2 FQGNSA.

This clonotype was found once. The chain is built from TRBV27 and TRBJ2-3, with D tentatively TRBD1 (6 bases). Germline V gene data show CDR1 as MNHEY and CDR2 as SMNVEV (reference sequence). Trimming left V 2 bases short and J 3 bases short, with 12 bases between. The CDR3 contains 15 residues. CDR3 nucleotides: TGTGCCAGCAGTTTAAGGGCTACAGGGACAGATACGCAGTATTTT. Translation gives CASSLRATGTDTQYF.

This clonotype was counted a single time. CDR3 sequence: CASSMDRGNEQFF. The CDR3, as DNA: TGTGCCAGCAGCATGGACAGGGGCAATGAGCAGTTCTTC. The rearrangement joins TRBV11-2 to TRBJ2-4, with 9 bases that match TRBD1. The last part of the DNA fits TRBJ2-1 better; the J call may be wrong. Germline V gives CDR1 SGHAT, CDR2 FQNNGV. This CDR3 is 13 amino acids long.

This clonotype is a singleton in its sample. The V gene is TRBV7-2, the J gene TRBJ2-3, with 8 bases aligning to TRBD2. There are 17 residues in the CDR3. Germline trimming cut 5 bases from V and 2 bases from J; bases unmatched to any gene: 12. The germline V gene encodes CDR1 SGHTA and CDR2 FQGNSA. CDR3: CASSHGVAGINTDTQYF. The CDR3 bases are TGTGCCAGCAGCCACGGGGTAGCGGGAATTAACACAGATACGCAGTATTTT.

The genes are TRBV7-6 and TRBJ2-1, with 11 positions matching TRBD1. The J call may be in error: the DNA end matches TRBJ2-7 better. The germline CDR1 and CDR2 sequences are SGHVS and FNYEAQ. The CDR3 has 14 amino acids. CDR3 in amino acids: CASSLGTGGVEQYF. DNA of the CDR3: TGTGCCAGCAGCTTAGGGACAGGGGGCGTCGAGCAGTACTTC.

This chain uses TRBV7-8 with TRBJ2-1, with 9 positions matching TRBD1. Per the germline V gene, CDR1 is SGHVS and CDR2 is FQNEAQ. The CDR3 runs to 12 residues. With V trimmed by 5 bases and J by 16 bases, 9 bases remained unmatched. CDR3 nucleotide sequence: TGTGCCAGCAGCCATACCCGGGACAGGGACTTCTTC. It specifies CASSHTRDRDFF.

This clonotype was seen ten or more times. The gene calls are TRBV7-9 and TRBJ2-5; D gene uncertain. The DNA end is a closer match to TRBJ2-1, so the J assignment may be wrong. The CDR3 covers 12 residues. The germline gives CDR1 SEHNR, CDR2 FQNEAQ (reference sequence). As DNA, the CDR3 is TGTGCCAGCAGCTTACCCGGGAATGAGCAGTTCTTC. It specifies CASSLPGNEQFF.

The V call is TRBV18, the J call TRBJ2-3; weak D call: TRBD1 (5 bases). Trimming cost V 3 bases and J 5 bases, with 18 bases left between them. The CDR3 runs 16 residues. Germline V gene lookup returns CDR1 KGHSH and CDR2 LQKENI. The CDR3 sequence is CASSPLRVAQGDTQYF. The CDR3 region has the DNA TGTGCCAGCTCACCCCTCAGGGTGGCCCAGGGAGATACGCAGTATTTT. The full variable domain, with the rest looked up from reference TRBV18 and TRBJ2-3, is NAGVMQNPRHLVRRRGQEARLRCSPMKGHSHVYWYRQLPEEGLKFMVYLQKENIIDESGMPKERFSAEFPKEGPSILRIQQVVRGDSAAYFCASSPLRVAQGDTQYFGPGTRLTVL.

The chain joins TRBV7-2 to TRBJ2-3; D assignment may be TRBD1 or TRBD2 (5 bases each). This CDR3 region has 15 residues. V was pared by 5 bases and J by 7 bases, with 19 bases between. CDR1 is SGHTA and CDR2 is FQGNSA in the germline V gene. The chain's CDR3 is CASSETGTAVHTQYF. The CDR3 DNA reads TGTGCCAGCAGCGAAACCGGGACCGCAGTCCATACGCAGTATTTT.

The sample holds a few counts of this clonotype. The rearrangement uses TRBV6-7 and TRBJ2-1, with unresolved D. TRBV6-7 is annotated as an ORF whose role is uncertain. The CDR3 runs 16 residues. Trimming removed 7 bases at V and 3 bases at J, with 19 bases between. CDR3 DNA: TGTGCCAGCACCACAATCGAATACGGGTTCTACAATGAGCAGTTCTTC. Protein: CASTTIEYGFYNEQFF.

On this clonotype itself: At one boundary the junction diverges from the germline segment, which might be a read error. The CDR3, as DNA: TGCGCCAGCAGCACAGGGGCAGCCGGGGAGCTGTACTTC. It translates to CASSTGAAGELYF. V usage is TRBV10-2 and J usage is TRBJ2-7; 7 nucleotides agree with TRBD1. This CDR3 region has 13 residues. Per the germline V gene, CDR1 is WSHSY and CDR2 is SAAADI.

The chain links TRBV7-2 to TRBJ2-7, with 12 positions matching TRBD1. V shed 3 bases and J 4 bases; nucleotides not matched to a gene: 1. Germline CDR1 and CDR2: SGHTA and FQGNSA. The CDR3 length is 14 residues. The CDR3 here is CASSLGQGAYEQYF. In DNA form, the CDR3 reads TGTGCCAGCAGCTTGGGACAGGGGGCTTACGAGCAGTACTTC.

This clonotype rates as medium-sized (0.01 to 0.1%). This rearrangement joins TRBV12-3 or TRBV12-4 to TRBJ2-1, with 10 bases aligning to TRBD2. V lost 3 bases to trimming and J lost 10 bases; unmatched junction nucleotides: 6. This CDR3 comprises 14 residues. CDR3 sequence: CASSFTRLAGEQFF. The CDR3 region has the DNA TGTGCCAGCAGTTTTACGAGACTAGCGGGCGAGCAGTTCTTC.

The chain links TRBV7-6 to TRBJ2-5, with 7 bases matching TRBD1. The J call may be faulty, since TRBJ2-7 better matches the DNA end. The CDR3 sequence is 15 residues long. CDR1 and CDR2 (germline): SGHVS, FNYEAQ. The CDR3 DNA reads as TGTGCCAGCAGCCCCGGACAGGAGGCCCCCTACGAGCAGTACTTC. This gives the protein CASSPGQEAPYEQYF.

The chain links TRBV7-4 to TRBJ1-3; D is ambiguous. The CDR3 covers 13 residues. Germline V lookup: CDR1 SGHVT, CDR2 SQSDAQ. The V end was cut by 2 bases, the J end by 2 bases, with 4 bases between. DNA of the CDR3: TGTGCCAGCAGCTTAAATACTGGAAACACCATATATTTT. Residues: CASSLNTGNTIYF.

In its sample, this clonotype was seen once. CDR3 loop: CASSLGGAGGLYEQYF. CDR3 DNA: TGTGCCAGCAGCTTAGGAGGGGCAGGGGGTCTTTACGAGCAGTACTTC. The gene calls are TRBV7-2 and TRBJ2-7, with 7 bases that match TRBD1. V shed 1 base and J 4 bases; nucleotides not matched to a gene: 10. Germline CDR1 SGHTA, CDR2 FQGNSA. CDR3 length: 16 residues.